The following is a T cell receptor beta chain sequence with its context. The antigen remains undetermined. These data originate in a study of T cell responses to AZD1222 COVID-19 vaccine. Study-wide points: The donor group comprised mostly white British people and more females; the analysis possibly underestimated clonal diversity. In the spike-specific TCR repertoire, nearly half reportedly target unmutated variant regions. None of the repertoires were sampled until the peak T cell response had passed. Increases in Spike-specific TCR breadth and depth were seen after two AZD1222 doses.

Per the germline V gene, CDR1 is SGHTA and CDR2 is FQGNSA. CDR3 length: 13 residues. V shed 6 bases and J shed 9 bases, with 15 bases lying between them. Produced via immunoSEQ multiplex PCR; TCRdb's table is partial and in-frame only. The profile shows about 130,000 clones, over 80% of them singletons. The chain combines TRBV7-2 with TRBJ1-3; D unresolved. Specimen: peripheral blood, collected 28 days after the second AZD1222 dose. This sequence originates from an adult who received the AZD1222 COVID-19 vaccine. CDR3 bases: TGTGCCAGCAGATCGGACGACGGGCGCACCATATATTTT. It translates to CASRSDDGRTIYF.